The entry that follows covers one TCR beta chain sequence. This sample is drawn from a study of blood T cell repertoires in COVID-19. Measured with immunoSEQ multiplex PCR; TCRdb has only the in-frame clones, and not every one. The table has roughly 25,000 clones, approximately 66% seen once. The CDR3 totals 13 residues. The V gene lost 9 bases and the J gene lost 7 bases, with 16 bases spanning the gap. Germline V CDR1 and CDR2: MNHEY, SVGAGI. The chain employs TRBV6-5 and TRBJ1-5; D possibly corresponds to TRBD1 (6 bases). This receptor was taken from a man between 60 and 75 years old with active or convalescent COVID-19. Material for sequencing was peripheral blood. The CDR3 sequence is CASFLGAGQPQHF. The CDR3 coding sequence is TGTGCCAGTTTCTTGGGGGCCGGGCAGCCCCAGCATTTT.